This TCR beta chain comes out of a study of beta chain features in type 1 diabetes. Whole-study context: Patients shared similar age, gender and cell yields with healthy donors. Notes on the study in general: In cDNA sequencing, cells with high TCR expression could be over-represented. Among all four CD4+ subsets, Type 1 diabetes patients had TCRB CDR3s that were moderately but significantly shorter.

As to this clone: No antigen is known for it.

Sort purity for all populations was recorded as exceeding 98%. Expressed TCRB transcripts got sequenced, as all isolated RNA was reverse transcribed. Clones were read by immunoSEQ multiplex PCR, and TCRdb kept only the in-frame ones, dropping some. Of roughly 700,000 clones listed, 13% were seen once; the top ten hold approximately 0.02%. The J segment lost 7 bases and the V segment lost 4 bases, leaving 11 bases of the junction unmatched. Germline assignment: CDR1 SGHRS and CDR2 YFSETQ. The CDR3 is 16 amino acids. The V call is TRBV5-1, the J call TRBJ2-1, with TRBD1 matching over 10 bases. This TCR was recovered from a man aged 18 to 29 with type 1 diabetes. The sequenced sample consisted of naive CD4+ T cells from blood. The CDR3 here is CASSQSPGQGWNEQFF. The CDR3 DNA reads as TGCGCCAGCAGCCAAAGCCCGGGACAGGGGTGGAATGAGCAGTTCTTC.